This is a list of T cell receptor beta chains from one sample in a study of T cells in localized non-small cell lung cancer. Clones were read by immunoSEQ multiplex PCR, and TCRdb kept only the in-frame ones, dropping some. The sample lists tens of thousands of clones, 80% to 90% occurring once. Sequenced here: peripheral blood, sampled before any cancer treatment. The source is a man between 40 and 70 years old with stage I squamous cell lung carcinoma. CDR3s include the opening cysteine and the closing phenylalanine or tryptophan. A D gene is named only where the DNA matches it firmly. Rows give clone size only sometimes, using once, few, many, or a class for an expanded clone.

d_call: TRBD2; j_call: TRBJ2-7; clone_size: NA; v_call: TRBV7-9; cdr3_aa: CASSILAGERYEQYF; cdr3_nt: TGTGCCAGCAGCATACTAGCGGGAGAAAGGTACGAGCAGTACTTC
d_call: NA; j_call: TRBJ2-7; clone_size: NA; v_call: TRBV30; cdr3_aa: CAWLRAQGSYEQYF; cdr3_nt: TGTGCCTGGCTCCGGGCCCAGGGTAGCTACGAGCAGTACTTC
d_call: TRBD1; j_call: TRBJ2-2; clone_size: NA; v_call: TRBV5-8; cdr3_aa: CASSQGVSRTGELFF; cdr3_nt: TGTGCCAGCAGCCAGGGGGTTTCGAGAACCGGGGAGCTGTTTTTT
d_call: TRBD1; j_call: TRBJ1-5; clone_size: NA; v_call: TRBV10-2; cdr3_aa: CASSEQGDGQPQHF; cdr3_nt: TGCGCCAGCAGTGAACAGGGGGACGGTCAGCCCCAGCATTTT
d_call: TRBD2; j_call: TRBJ2-7; clone_size: NA; v_call: TRBV7-2; cdr3_aa: CASGSRGGAYEQYF; cdr3_nt: TGTGCCAGCGGATCCCGGGGGGGAGCCTACGAGCAGTACTTC
d_call: NA; j_call: TRBJ2-1; clone_size: many; v_call: TRBV7-7; cdr3_aa: CASSSGLSSYNEQFF; cdr3_nt: TGTGCTAGCAGCTCCGGACTTAGCTCCTACAATGAGCAGTTCTTC
d_call: NA; j_call: TRBJ1-1; clone_size: NA; v_call: TRBV29-1; cdr3_aa: CSVHEQGLNTEAFF; cdr3_nt: TGCAGCGTTCATGAACAGGGACTGAACACTGAAGCTTTCTTT
d_call: NA; j_call: TRBJ2-3; clone_size: NA; v_call: TRBV30; cdr3_aa: CALQGATSTDTQYF; cdr3_nt: TGTGCCTTACAGGGAGCTACTAGCACAGATACGCAGTATTTT
d_call: NA; j_call: TRBJ2-2; clone_size: NA; v_call: TRBV6-6; cdr3_aa: CASRGVGELFF; cdr3_nt: TGTGCCAGCAGGGGGGTCGGGGAGCTGTTTTTT
d_call: NA; j_call: TRBJ2-7; clone_size: few; v_call: TRBV18; cdr3_aa: CASSPGTNPYEQYF; cdr3_nt: TGTGCCAGCTCACCCGGGACAAACCCCTACGAGCAGTACTTC
d_call: NA; j_call: TRBJ2-7; clone_size: NA; v_call: TRBV20-1; cdr3_aa: CSASGSGEQYF; cdr3_nt: TGCAGTGCTAGCGGGTCGGGCGAGCAGTACTTC
d_call: NA; j_call: TRBJ2-5; clone_size: NA; v_call: TRBV12-5; cdr3_aa: CASGSGPSGTQYF; cdr3_nt: TGTGCTAGTGGTTCGGGCCCCTCGGGGACCCAGTACTTC
d_call: TRBD1; j_call: TRBJ1-2; clone_size: NA; v_call: TRBV7-2; cdr3_aa: CASSPGQGYGYTF; cdr3_nt: TGTGCCAGCAGCCCTGGACAGGGCTATGGCTACACCTTC
d_call: NA; j_call: TRBJ1-1; clone_size: NA; v_call: TRBV6-6; cdr3_aa: CASSAVGNTEAFF; cdr3_nt: TGTGCCAGCAGTGCGGTGGGGAACACTGAAGCTTTCTTT
d_call: TRBD2; j_call: TRBJ2-1; clone_size: NA; v_call: TRBV28; cdr3_aa: CASGSGHSYNEQFF; cdr3_nt: TGTGCCAGCGGTAGCGGGCACTCCTACAATGAGCAGTTCTTC
d_call: NA; j_call: TRBJ1-4; clone_size: NA; v_call: TRBV7-9; cdr3_aa: CASSFGGTNEKLFF; cdr3_nt: TGTGCCAGCAGCTTCGGGGGAACTAATGAAAAACTGTTTTTT
d_call: NA; j_call: TRBJ2-5; clone_size: NA; v_call: TRBV5-1; cdr3_aa: CASSFGQLEETQYF; cdr3_nt: TGCGCCAGCAGCTTTGGACAGCTAGAAGAGACCCAGTACTTC
d_call: NA; j_call: TRBJ1-1; clone_size: NA; v_call: TRBV27; cdr3_aa: CASSFSQGPRRAFF; cdr3_nt: TGTGCCAGCAGTTTCTCTCAGGGGCCGCGCAGGGCTTTCTTT